Reported below is one TCR beta chain. Its antigen is still unknown. No per-base quality is available; no much larger clone lies one base away. The sample comes from a study of post-analysis software for immune sequencing data (dated by TCRdb to about 2015). In terms of the full investigation: Relapsing-remitting, secondary progressive and progressive-relapsing multiple sclerosis were recorded as disease courses, and subtype annotation was lacking for some patients. Patient repertoires were compared against about a dozen previously published healthy control repertoires from donors aged 6 to 25 years. A subset of samples was prepared in parallel using single-end sample barcoding, then pooled and co-amplified after Illumina adapter ligation.

Library generation was performed with PCR. Sequencing was carried out with an Illumina HiSeq 2500. Unique molecular identifiers were incorporated into TCR beta cDNA libraries to reduce PCR and sequencing biases. Per 1 to 10 million input T cells, roughly 500,000 cDNA molecules were obtained, such that each molecule approximated one T cell. The patient libraries were prepared and sequenced using the same protocol as the earlier healthy control dataset. Samples belonging to the same batch were prepared together, multiplexed and sequenced on a shared HiSeq lane. As for the original processing: MIGEC was used to process the raw barcoded reads, and molecular identifier groups with only a single read were discarded before consensus assembly and CDR3 extraction. Clonotype tables were post-analysed with VDJtools, normalizing diversity by down-sampling all datasets to the smallest sample size. Repertoire overlap clustering matched CDR3 amino acid but not nucleotide sequences to correct batch-related cross-sample contamination. TCRdb took the public reads, trimmed them with fastp at Q25, ran MiXCR for clone calling and kept in-frame beta chains. All rows with the same CDR3 protein become a single entry with the most common DNA and genes. The V and J calls were determined by TCRdb, not by the authors. The sample table contains 800,000 to 950,000 distinct CDR3 sequences; only one count was recorded for approximately 53% of them. Approximately 4.5% of the sample rests with the top ten.

Overall study results and their limits: A few TRBV segments, including TRBV5-6, TRBV5-1 and TRBV20-1, were significantly more frequent in patients than controls. Normalized Chao1 diversity was significantly lower in multiple sclerosis patients than controls, suggesting substantial peripheral T-cell clonal expansion. The multiple sclerosis patient group was slightly younger than the control group. Strong co-clustering of samples prepared in the same batch was shown by direct clustering with F measure, prompting a batch-effect correction.

TCR beta repertoires were profiled from peripheral blood of 13 young patients with multiple sclerosis to demonstrate the VDJtools post-analysis software. The multiple sclerosis patients were children and adolescents ranging in age from roughly 6 to 15 years. V was cut back by 6 bases and J by 4 bases, leaving a gap of 16 bases between them. Measured from the cysteine to the phenylalanine, the CDR3 is 14 residues long. Just CDR3 DNA is preserved here, 42 bases in frame from base 1. Via the germline V gene (reference sequence), CDR1 is DFQATT and CDR2 SNEGSKA. The sequenced material came from blood. This clonotype was sampled from a girl aged 10 to 17 with multiple sclerosis. The rearranged chain carries TRBV20-1 and TRBJ2-1, and possibly TRBD2, on 5 matching bases. The nucleotide sequence reads TGCAGTGCAAAGAGCGGAGGCGGTTACAATGAGCAGTTCTTC. This yields the protein CSAKSGGGYNEQFF.